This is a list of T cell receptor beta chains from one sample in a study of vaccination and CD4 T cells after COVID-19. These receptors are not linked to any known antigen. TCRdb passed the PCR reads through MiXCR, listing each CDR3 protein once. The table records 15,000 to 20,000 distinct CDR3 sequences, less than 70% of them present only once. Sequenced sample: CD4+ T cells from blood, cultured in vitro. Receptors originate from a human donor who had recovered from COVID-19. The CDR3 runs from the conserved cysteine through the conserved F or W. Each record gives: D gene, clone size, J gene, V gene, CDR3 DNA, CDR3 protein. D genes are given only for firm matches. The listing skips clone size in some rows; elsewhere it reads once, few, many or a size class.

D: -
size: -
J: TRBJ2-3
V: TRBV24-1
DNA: TGTGCCACCAGTGATCCGCAGGGGTCTCTCGCAGATACGCAGTATTTT
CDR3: CATSDPQGSLADTQYF

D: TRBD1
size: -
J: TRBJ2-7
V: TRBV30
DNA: TGTGCCTGGAGTGTAAAAGGGGGCATCGACGAGCAGTACTTC
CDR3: CAWSVKGGIDEQYF

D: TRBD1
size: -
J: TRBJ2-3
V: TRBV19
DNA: TGTGCCAGTAGTATAAGGACAGGGGAAGATACGCAGTATTTT
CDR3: CASSIRTGEDTQYF

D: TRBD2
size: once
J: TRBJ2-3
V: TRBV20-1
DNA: TGCAGTGCTAGAGGCACATTAGCGGGACTACTCACAGATACGCAGTATTTT
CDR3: CSARGTLAGLLTDTQYF

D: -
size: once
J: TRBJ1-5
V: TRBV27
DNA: TGTGCCAACAGCAAATGGGACCGAGGTCAGCCCCAGCATTTT
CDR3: CANSKWDRGQPQHF

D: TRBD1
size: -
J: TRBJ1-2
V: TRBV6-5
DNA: TGTGCCAGCAGTTACGAGGGGACAGGGAATGGCTACACCTTC
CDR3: CASSYEGTGNGYTF

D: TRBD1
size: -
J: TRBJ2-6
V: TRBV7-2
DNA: TGTGCCAGCAGCCAAGTGGGGACAGGGTTTAGCTCTGGGGCCAACGTCCTGACTTTC
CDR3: CASSQVGTGFSSGANVLTF

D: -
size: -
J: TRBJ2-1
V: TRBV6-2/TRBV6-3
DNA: TGTGCCAGCACAAAGACGGAGGCGGGCGAGCAGTTCTTC
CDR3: CASTKTEAGEQFF

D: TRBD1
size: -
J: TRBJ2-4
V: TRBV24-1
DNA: TGTGCCACCAGTGACCCTCGACAGGGCGAAAACATTCAGTACTTC
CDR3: CATSDPRQGENIQYF

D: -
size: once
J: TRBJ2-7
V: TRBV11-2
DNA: TGTGCCAGCAGCTCGGCCAAAGGACGGACGTCCTACGAGCAGTACTTC
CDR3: CASSSAKGRTSYEQYF

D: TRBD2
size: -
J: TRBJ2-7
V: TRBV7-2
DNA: TGTGCCAGCAGGACCGCCGGGACTACGTCCTACGAGCAGTACTTC
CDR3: CASRTAGTTSYEQYF

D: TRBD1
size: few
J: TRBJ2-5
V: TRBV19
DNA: TGTGCCAGTAGTATCTCAGGGGGTACGGAGACCCAGTACTTC
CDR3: CASSISGGTETQYF

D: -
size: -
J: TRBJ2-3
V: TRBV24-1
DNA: TGTGCCACCAGTTTAAGAGATACGCAGTATTTT
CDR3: CATSLRDTQYF

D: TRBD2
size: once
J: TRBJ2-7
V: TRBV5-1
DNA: TGCGCCAGCAGCTTGGCCCCTAGCGGGCCGAGCTCCTACGAGCAGTACTTC
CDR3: CASSLAPSGPSSYEQYF

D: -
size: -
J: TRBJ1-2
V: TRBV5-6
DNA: TGTGCCAGCAGCTTAACAGGGATCTATGGCTACACCTTC
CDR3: CASSLTGIYGYTF

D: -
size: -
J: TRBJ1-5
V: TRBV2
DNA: TGTGCCAGCAGTGACTACAACAATCAGCCCCAGCATTTT
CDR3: CASSDYNNQPQHF

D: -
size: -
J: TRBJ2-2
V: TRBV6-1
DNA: TGTGCCAGCAGGCCCGCGGAGAACACCGGGGAGCTGTTTTTT
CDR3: CASRPAENTGELFF

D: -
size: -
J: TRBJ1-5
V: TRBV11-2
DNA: TGTGCCAGCAGCTTAGATCGTTGGGGCAATCAGCCCCAGCATTTT
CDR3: CASSLDRWGNQPQHF

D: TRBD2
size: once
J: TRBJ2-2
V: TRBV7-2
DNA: TGTGCCAGCAGCCAAAAGGGACTAGCGGGAGCCGGGGAGCTGTTTTTT
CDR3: CASSQKGLAGAGELFF

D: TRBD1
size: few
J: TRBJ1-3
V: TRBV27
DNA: TGTGCCAGCAGAATATTGGGACAGGTATTCTGGAGGAACACCATATATTTT
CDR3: CASRILGQVFWRNTIYF

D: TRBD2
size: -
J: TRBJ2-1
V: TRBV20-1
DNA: TGCAGTGCAGCCGGGACTAGCGGGGAGAATGAGCAGTTCTTC
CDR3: CSAAGTSGENEQFF

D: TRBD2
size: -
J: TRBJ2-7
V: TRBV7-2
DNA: TGTGCCAGCAGCTCCCAGGGACTACGAGAGCAGTACTTC
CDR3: CASSSQGLREQYF

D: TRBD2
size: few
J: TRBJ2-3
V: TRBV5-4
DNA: TGTGCCAGCAGCAGGGGACTAGCGGGGAGCACAGATACGCAGTATTTT
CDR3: CASSRGLAGSTDTQYF

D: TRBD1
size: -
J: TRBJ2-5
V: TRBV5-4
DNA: TGTGCCAGCAGCCCTGGGACAGCCCAAGAGACCCAGTACTTC
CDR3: CASSPGTAQETQYF

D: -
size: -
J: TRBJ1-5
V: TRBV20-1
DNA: TGCAGTGCTAGAGCGGGGGGGCGCGTCGATCAGCCCCAGCATTTT
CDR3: CSARAGGRVDQPQHF

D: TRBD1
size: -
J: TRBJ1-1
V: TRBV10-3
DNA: TGTGCCACCTCGGACAGGAGGACTGAAGCTTTCTTT
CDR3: CATSDRRTEAFF

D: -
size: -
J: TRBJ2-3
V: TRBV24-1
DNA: TGTGCCACCAGTGATTCCCCTAGCGCGCCCAGGTATACGCAGTATTTT
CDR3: CATSDSPSAPRYTQYF

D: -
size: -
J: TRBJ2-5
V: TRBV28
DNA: TGTGCCAGCAGCCCCGGGGCTAGTCCGAGAGAGACCCAGTACTTC
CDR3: CASSPGASPRETQYF

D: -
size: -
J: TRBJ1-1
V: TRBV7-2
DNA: TGTGCCAGCAGCTTAGCGCAGGGTTCGGGCACTGAAGCTTTCTTT
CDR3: CASSLAQGSGTEAFF

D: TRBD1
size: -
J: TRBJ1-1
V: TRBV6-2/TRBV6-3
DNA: TGTGCCAGCAGTACGGCTACAGGGGTACGTAACACTGAAGCTTTCTTT
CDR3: CASSTATGVRNTEAFF

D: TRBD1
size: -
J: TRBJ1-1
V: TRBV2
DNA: TGTGCCAGCAGTGAATTGCCAGGGGGGAACACTGAAGCTTTCTTT
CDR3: CASSELPGGNTEAFF

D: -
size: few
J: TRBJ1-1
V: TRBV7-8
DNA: TGTGCCAGCAGCTTAGCCAGTGAAGCTTTCTTT
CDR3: CASSLASEAFF

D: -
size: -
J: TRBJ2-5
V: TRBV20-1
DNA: TGCAGTGCTAGAGAAACAGGAATTAGGAAGACCCAGTACTTC
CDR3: CSARETGIRKTQYF

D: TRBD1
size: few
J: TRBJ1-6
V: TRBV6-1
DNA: TGTGCCAGCAGCGCCAGGGGGAGTGATAATTCACCCCTCCACTTT
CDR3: CASSARGSDNSPLHF

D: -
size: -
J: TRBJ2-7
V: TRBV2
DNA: TGTGCCAGCAATGAGGCGGGTCCTTACGAGCAGTACTTC
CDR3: CASNEAGPYEQYF

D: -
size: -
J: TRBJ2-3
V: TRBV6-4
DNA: TGTGCCAGCAGTGACTCTTTAGTCGGGGATACGCAGTATTTT
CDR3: CASSDSLVGDTQYF

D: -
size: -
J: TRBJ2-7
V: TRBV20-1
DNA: TGCAGTGCTAGTGGTCGGACGTTAGAACAGGGATACGAGCAGTACTTC
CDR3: CSASGRTLEQGYEQYF

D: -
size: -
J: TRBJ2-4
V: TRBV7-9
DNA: TGTGCCAGCAGCCAAAGGGGGTTAGCCAAAAACATTCAGTACTTC
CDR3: CASSQRGLAKNIQYF

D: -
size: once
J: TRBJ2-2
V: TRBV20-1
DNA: TGCAGTGCACCCCAGAGGGGGAAGGGGGCCGGGGAGCTGTTTTTT
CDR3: CSAPQRGKGAGELFF

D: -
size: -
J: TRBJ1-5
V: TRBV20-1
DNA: TGCAGTGCTAGAAGTGATCGCAATCAGCCCCAGCATTTT
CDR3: CSARSDRNQPQHF

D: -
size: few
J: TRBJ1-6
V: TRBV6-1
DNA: TGTGCCAGCAGTGAGACGGCTTCGTATAATTCACCCCTCCACTTT
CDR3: CASSETASYNSPLHF

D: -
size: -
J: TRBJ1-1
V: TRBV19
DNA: TGTGCCAGTAGTAGACACCTGAACACTGAAGCTTTCTTT
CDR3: CASSRHLNTEAFF

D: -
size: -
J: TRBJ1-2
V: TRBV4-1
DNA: TGCGCCAGCAGCCCCGGGTCTGACTCCTATGGCTACACCTTC
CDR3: CASSPGSDSYGYTF